These 19 T cell receptor beta chains share one sample of origin, sequenced in a study of metastatic and nonmetastatic thyroid tumors. TCRdb re-clonotyped the PCR reads through MiXCR. The sample carries roughly 30,000 clones, less than 25% recorded once. The entire patient cohort was treatment-naive prior to thyroid surgery. What was sequenced was blood. These receptors were collected from a female donor with papillary thyroid cancer or a benign thyroid nodule (not recorded which). Some clones in this sample may be carry-over from other donors' samples.

This clone was detected only a few times. The gene calls are TRBV6-1 and TRBJ2-7; D is perhaps TRBD2 (6 bases). Germline V gene data show CDR1 as MNHNS and CDR2 as SASEGT. The CDR3 length is 15 residues. The V end lost 6 bases, the J end lost 4 bases, and 19 bases lay between the germline ends. Written as DNA, the CDR3 is TGTGCCAGCAGCCTTGGTGGGGGTGGAGGGTACGAGCAGTACTTC. As protein: CASSLGGGGGYEQYF.

In this sample, this clone turned up a few times. V is TRBV6-1 and J is TRBJ1-5; D gene unclear. Germline CDR1 MNHNS, CDR2 SASEGT. This CDR3 spans 13 amino acids. The V and J ends lost 6 bases and 6 bases respectively, with 12 bases between them. CDR3 region: CASRLGMGQPQHF. In nucleotides, the CDR3 is TGTGCCAGCAGACTGGGCATGGGTCAGCCCCAGCATTTT.

The V call is TRBV7-9, the J call TRBJ2-1; D is unclear. V was shortened by 1 base and J by 6 bases, with 4 bases between the two germline ends. CDR3 length: 12 residues. Germline V lookup: CDR1 SEHNR, CDR2 FQNEAQ (reference sequence). DNA of the CDR3: TGTGCCAGCAGCTTAGTGGCCAATGAGCAGTTCTTC. It translates to CASSLVANEQFF.

This clone is labeled as medium-sized. CDR3 DNA: TGTGCCACCAGTGATTGGGACTATGGCTACACCTTC. Amino acid sequence: CATSDWDYGYTF. The chain has TRBV24-1 and TRBJ1-2, with D uncertain. The CDR3 is 12 amino acids. Germline CDR1 KGHDR, CDR2 SFDVKD. V lost 2 bases and J lost 3, with 3 bases in between.

V gene TRBV7-8 combines with J gene TRBJ2-7; no clear D gene. V shed 0 bases and J shed 6 bases, with 9 bases lying between them. The CDR3 contains 13 residues. The germline V gene has CDR1 SGHVS and CDR2 FQNEAQ. The CDR3 DNA follows: TGTGCCAGCAGCTTAGCCCCAGTGAGCGAGCAGTACTTC. This encodes CASSLAPVSEQYF.

This clone is judged medium-sized. This sequence joins TRBV28 and TRBJ1-2; maybe TRBD1 (5 bases). The CDR3 is 12 residues long. The V gene's germline CDR1 is MDHEN and CDR2 SYDVKM. The V and J ends lost 5 bases and 4 bases respectively, with 8 bases between them. In DNA form, the CDR3 reads TGTGCCAGCAGTGCGGGGACCTATGGCTACACCTTC. Residues: CASSAGTYGYTF.

The sample holds many counts of this clone. The V call is TRBV30, the J call TRBJ2-1; 11 positions match TRBD1. Trimming cost V 2 bases and J 6 bases; bases outside gene matches: 6. Germline-derived CDR1 and CDR2 are GTSNPN and SVGIG (reference sequence). This CDR3 spans 15 amino acids. This chain's CDR3 is CAWSRGQGAGNEQFF. The CDR3 DNA reads as TGTGCCTGGAGTCGTGGACAGGGGGCAGGCAATGAGCAGTTCTTC.

This clone was recorded many times. The chain recombines TRBV9 with TRBJ2-7; the D gene is possibly TRBD2 (6 bases). The CDR3 is 13 amino acids. Between the trimmed V and J ends, which lost 0 bases and 6 bases, there was a span of 10 bases. Per germline, CDR1 SGDLS and CDR2 YYNGEE. Here the CDR3 DNA reads TGTGCCAGCAGCGTAGGATCGGGGGTCGAGCAGTACTTC. This translates into CASSVGSGVEQYF. Looking up the rest from reference TRBV9 and TRBJ2-7 gives the full variable domain: DSGVTQTPKHLITATGQRVTLRCSPRSGDLSVYWYQQSLDQGLQFLIQYYNGEERAKGNILERFSAQQFPDLHSELNLSSLELGDSALYFCASSVGSGVEQYFGPGTRLTVT.

This clone has more than one count but fewer than ten. One base away lies a much larger clone, so this may be a sequencing read error. This chain links TRBV10-2 with TRBJ1-1; D gene ambiguous. This CDR3 has 13 amino acids. Germline CDR1 reads WSHSY; CDR2 reads SAAADI. The CDR3 is CASRKRENTEALF. CDR3 in DNA: TGCGCCAGCAGGAAGAGGGAGAACACTGAAGCTCTCTTT.

This clone was counted many times. The rearrangement joins TRBV19 to TRBJ2-5; D is perhaps TRBD1 (6 bases). From germline, CDR1 is LNHDA and CDR2 SQIVND (reference sequence). The CDR3 is made up of 15 amino acids. With 4 bases removed from V and 5 bases from J, the gap between germline ends came to 17 bases. The CDR3 DNA follows: TGTGCCAGTAGTACACTATCTCAGGGGTCTGAGACCCAGTACTTC. Translation gives CASSTLSQGSETQYF.

In this sample, this clone turned up many times. This chain links TRBV6-5 with TRBJ1-5; TRBD1 aligns across 7 bases. The junction had 15 bases not matched to a gene; V was cut back by 6 bases and J by 1 base. Looked up from germline, CDR1 is MNHEY and CDR2 is SVGAGI. This CDR3 region has 18 residues. The DNA for the CDR3 is TGTGCCAGCAGCCTACTTGCACCGGGACAGAGGAGCAATCAGCCCCAGCATTTT. It translates to CASSLLAPGQRSNQPQHF.

In its sample, this clone is medium-sized. This chain joins TRBV12-3 or TRBV12-4 and TRBJ2-7; a weak D match, TRBD2 (5 bases). The CDR3 covers 12 residues. Trimming cost V 3 bases and J 5 bases, with 8 bases left between them. CDR3 residues: CASSLVGDEQYF. The CDR3 coding sequence is TGTGCCAGCAGTTTGGTCGGGGACGAGCAGTACTTC.

This clone is labeled medium-sized. The chain couples TRBV28 to TRBJ2-1, with 13 nucleotides matching TRBD2. This CDR3 is built from 16 residues. CDR1 is MDHEN and CDR2 is SYDVKM in the germline V gene. With V trimmed by 2 bases and J by 5 bases, 3 bases remained unmatched. CDR3 in amino acids: CASSLPTSGRDNEQFF. The CDR3 DNA reads as TGTGCCAGCAGTTTACCTACTAGCGGGAGGGACAATGAGCAGTTCTTC.

There are a few counts of this clone. V usage is TRBV27 and J usage is TRBJ1-2; D gene unclear. V lost 7 bases and J lost 1, with 25 bases in between. The CDR3 is made up of 18 amino acids. The germline gives CDR1 MNHEY, CDR2 SMNVEV (reference sequence). CDR3 loop: CASTSRAWDRDNNYGYTF. DNA of the CDR3: TGTGCCAGCACCTCCCGGGCGTGGGATCGCGATAATAACTATGGCTACACCTTC.

This clone was detected only a few times. This specimen includes other DNA sequences encoding the same CDR3. The rearrangement links TRBV20-1 to TRBJ2-1; 13 nucleotides align to TRBD2. V shed 5 bases, J shed 6 bases, and the junction held 4 bases outside the gene matches. Germline V lookup: CDR1 DFQATT, CDR2 SNEGSKA (reference sequence). CDR3 length: 14 residues. This CDR3 reads CSAGTSGGGNEQFF. In DNA, the CDR3 is TGCAGTGCTGGAACTAGCGGGGGGGGCAATGAGCAGTTCTTC.

This chain links TRBV15 with TRBJ2-7; 9 nucleotides line up with TRBD1. Germline V gene data show CDR1 as LNHNV and CDR2 as YYDKDF (reference sequence). V lost 4 bases, J lost 3 bases, and 10 bases stayed unmatched. The CDR3 contains 16 residues. The CDR3 sequence: CATSKTSGTGIYEQYF. DNA for the CDR3: TGTGCCACCAGCAAAACTTCCGGGACAGGGATCTACGAGCAGTACTTC. The full variable domain, rest sourced from reference TRBV15 and TRBJ2-7, is DAMVIQNPRYQVTQFGKPVTLSCSQTLNHNVMYWYQQKSSQAPKLLFHYYDKDFNNEADTPDNFQSRRPNTSFCFLDIRSPGLGDTAMYLCATSKTSGTGIYEQYFGPGTRLTVT.

The V call is TRBV5-6, the J call TRBJ2-3; 9 bases align to TRBD2. The CDR3 contains 14 residues. The ends lost 5 bases at V and 7 bases at J; junction bases unmatched: 8. Germline lookup yields CDR1 SGHDT and CDR2 YYEEEE. CDR3 loop: CASRLTSGSYTQYF. The CDR3 DNA reads TGTGCCAGCAGGTTGACTAGCGGATCATATACGCAGTATTTT.

The sample holds many counts of this clone. This could be a read error, since a much larger clone is one nucleotide away. This sequence joins TRBV19 and TRBJ2-5; the D gene is possibly TRBD1 (7 bases). The V gene's germline CDR1 is LNHDA and CDR2 SQIVND (reference sequence). The CDR3 length is 13 residues. The CDR3: CASSAGQRETLYF. Here the CDR3 DNA reads TGTGCCAGTAGTGCGGGACAGAGGGAGACCCTGTACTTC.

The sample holds many counts of this clone. The V gene is TRBV20-1, the J gene TRBJ2-1; TRBD2 agrees at 14 bases. V shed 4 bases, J shed 6 bases, and the junction held 2 bases outside the gene matches. The CDR3 has 14 amino acids. The V gene's germline CDR1 is DFQATT and CDR2 SNEGSKA (reference sequence). CDR3 residues: CSANGLAGGNEQFF. CDR3 coding DNA: TGCAGTGCTAACGGACTAGCGGGAGGCAATGAGCAGTTCTTC.